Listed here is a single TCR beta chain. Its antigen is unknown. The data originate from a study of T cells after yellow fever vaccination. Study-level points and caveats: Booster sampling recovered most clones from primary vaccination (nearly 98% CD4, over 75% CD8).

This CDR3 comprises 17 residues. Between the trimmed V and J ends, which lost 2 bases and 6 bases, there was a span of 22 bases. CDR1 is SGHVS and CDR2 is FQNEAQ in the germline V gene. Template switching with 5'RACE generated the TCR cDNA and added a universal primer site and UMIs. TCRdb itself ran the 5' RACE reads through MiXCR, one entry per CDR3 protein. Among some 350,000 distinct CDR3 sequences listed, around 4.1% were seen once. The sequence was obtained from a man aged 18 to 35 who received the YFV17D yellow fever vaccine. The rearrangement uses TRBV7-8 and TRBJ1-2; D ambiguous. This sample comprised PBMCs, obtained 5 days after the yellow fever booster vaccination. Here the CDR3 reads CASSLPYVRQVGDGYTF. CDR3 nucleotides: TGTGCCAGCAGCTTACCATACGTCAGGCAGGTCGGCGATGGCTACACCTTC.